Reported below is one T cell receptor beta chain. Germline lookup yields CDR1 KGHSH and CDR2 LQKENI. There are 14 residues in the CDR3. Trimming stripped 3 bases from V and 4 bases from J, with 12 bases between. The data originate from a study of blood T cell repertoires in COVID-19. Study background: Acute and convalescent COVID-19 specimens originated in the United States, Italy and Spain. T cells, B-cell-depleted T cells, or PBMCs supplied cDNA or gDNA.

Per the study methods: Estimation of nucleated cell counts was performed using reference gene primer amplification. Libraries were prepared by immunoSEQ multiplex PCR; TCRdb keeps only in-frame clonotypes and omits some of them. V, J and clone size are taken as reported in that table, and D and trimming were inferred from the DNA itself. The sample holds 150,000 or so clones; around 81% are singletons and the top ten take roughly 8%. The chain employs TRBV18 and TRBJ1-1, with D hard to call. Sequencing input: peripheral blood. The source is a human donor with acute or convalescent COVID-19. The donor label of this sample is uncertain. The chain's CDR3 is CASSPSGTGTEAFF. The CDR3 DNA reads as TGTGCCAGCTCACCGAGCGGTACCGGCACTGAAGCTTTCTTT.